This TCR beta chain was profiled in a study of T cells after yellow fever vaccination. Study results and caveats: The secondary response peaked faster, at day 5 versus 15, but was weaker.

This clonotype was seen a handful of times. Its specificity is not known. Trimming cost V 5 bases and J 6 bases; bases outside gene matches: 2. CDR3 length: 14 residues. Germline-derived CDR1 and CDR2 are MNHEY and SVGEGT. MiXCR, run by TCRdb on the 5' RACE reads, gives a single entry per CDR3 protein. The data contain some 600,000 distinct CDR3 sequences, about a sixth of them seen just once; the ten biggest clones take up approximately 15%. Specimen: PBMCs, collected around 5 days after the first yellow fever vaccination. The receptor comes from a man between 18 and 29 years old who received the YFV17D yellow fever vaccine. The chain joins TRBV6-2 or TRBV6-3 to TRBJ2-1; 12 bases agree with TRBD2. The CDR3 loop is CASSRLAGVNEQFF. CDR3 nucleotide sequence: TGTGCCAGCAGTCGACTAGCGGGGGTCAATGAGCAGTTCTTC.